This T cell receptor (beta chain) came from a study of PD-1 blockade in classical Hodgkin lymphoma. All patients relapsed after autologous stem cell transplantation, and brentuximab vedotin exposure varied. The study recorded best responses of complete response, partial response or progressive disease. A remark on this clone: No antigen is known for it.

Study-wide results and limits: Diminished baseline TCR diversity has been reported in newly diagnosed patients relative to healthy donors.

Generated by immunoSEQ multiplex PCR, the TCRdb table keeps only in-frame clones and is missing some. The sample contains around 91,000 clones, about four fifths of which appear only once. V lost 6 bases and J lost 3; bases outside the gene matches: 6. Germline loops: CDR1 ENHRY, CDR2 SYGVKD. This CDR3 spans 17 amino acids. The sequence derives from a human donor with classical Hodgkin lymphoma. The material sequenced was peripheral blood mononuclear cells (PBMCs), taken before the second cycle of nivolumab. The chain has TRBV10-3 and TRBJ2-6; 12 positions agree with TRBD2. The CDR3 sequence is CAISPTSGRGGANVLTF. The CDR3 bases are TGTGCCATCAGCCCGACTAGCGGGAGAGGTGGGGCCAACGTCCTGACTTTC.